These T cell receptor beta chains were read from a single sample in a study of technical replicates of blood from a handful of donors. Measured with immunoSEQ multiplex PCR; TCRdb has only the in-frame clones, and not every one. The sample has approximately 44,000 clones, roughly 96% seen once. Material for sequencing was T cells isolated from PBMCs. The receptor set was obtained from a human donor in good health. Each CDR3 is given with its conserved first and last residue. A D gene is named only where the DNA matches it firmly. A clone size is listed for some rows: how often the clone was seen (once, few, many), or a class if it is expanded.

TRBV2	NA	TRBJ2-7	NA	CASSDFAGSYEQYF	TGTGCCAGCAGTGATTTCGCGGGGTCCTACGAGCAGTACTTC
TRBV28	NA	TRBJ2-7	NA	CASRPSWGAFSEQYF	TGTGCCAGCCGCCCCTCATGGGGCGCGTTCAGCGAGCAGTACTTC
TRBV30	NA	TRBJ1-5	NA	CAWAAVGQPQHF	TGTGCCTGGGCCGCAGTTGGTCAGCCCCAGCATTTT
TRBV29-1	NA	TRBJ1-2	TRBD1	CSDRGAYGYTF	TGCAGCGACAGGGGGGCCTATGGCTACACCTTC
TRBV9	NA	TRBJ2-1	TRBD2	CASSASGIPYNEQFF	TGTGCCAGCAGCGCTAGCGGGATCCCCTACAATGAGCAGTTCTTC
TRBV6-6	NA	TRBJ2-6	NA	CASSSDISGANVLTF	TGTGCCAGCAGTAGTGACATATCTGGGGCCAACGTCCTGACTTTC
TRBV6-5	NA	TRBJ1-2	NA	CASSYSITVYGYTF	TGTGCCAGCAGTTACTCGATCACGGTCTATGGCTACACCTTC
TRBV19	NA	TRBJ2-7	TRBD2	CASSIVSFSGNSYEQYF	TGTGCCAGTAGTATAGTATCTTTTAGCGGGAACTCCTACGAGCAGTACTTC
TRBV14	NA	TRBJ2-7	TRBD1	CASSHRDRVTYEQYF	TGTGCCAGCAGCCACCGGGACAGGGTAACCTACGAGCAGTACTTC
TRBV10-2	NA	TRBJ1-5	TRBD1	CASGQGDQPQHF	TGCGCCAGCGGGCAGGGGGATCAGCCCCAGCATTTT
TRBV10-3	NA	TRBJ2-7	NA	CAIRLDRPSYEQYF	TGTGCCATCAGATTAGACAGGCCCTCCTACGAGCAGTACTTC
TRBV7-6	NA	TRBJ1-2	NA	CASSLLNYGYTF	TGTGCCAGCAGCTTACTGAACTATGGCTACACCTTC
TRBV28	NA	TRBJ1-1	NA	CASRGNTEAFF	TGTGCCAGTAGGGGGAACACTGAAGCTTTCTTT
TRBV20-1	NA	TRBJ2-4	TRBD2	CSARWEGLWDF	TGCAGTGCTAGATGGGAGGGCCTTTGGGACTTC
TRBV4-2	NA	TRBJ1-1	TRBD1	CASSQYLVGQGSWWTEAFF	TGTGCCAGCAGCCAATATTTAGTGGGACAGGGAAGCTGGTGGACTGAAGCTTTCTTT
TRBV11-1	NA	TRBJ2-7	TRBD2	CASSLPSGLYEQYF	TGTGCCAGCAGCTTACCTAGCGGGCTCTACGAGCAGTACTTC
TRBV5-6	NA	TRBJ1-5	NA	CASSLGRVDQPQHF	TGTGCCAGCAGCTTGGGCAGGGTAGATCAGCCCCAGCATTTT
TRBV15	NA	TRBJ2-5	TRBD2	CATSSGGGSVETQYF	TGTGCCACCAGCAGTGGGGGGGGGTCCGTGGAGACCCAGTACTTC
TRBV7-8	NA	TRBJ2-2	NA	CASSLGPTGELFF	TGTGCCAGCAGCTTAGGGCCTACCGGGGAGCTGTTTTTT
TRBV10-3	NA	TRBJ1-2	TRBD1	CAISEEGADYGYTF	TGTGCCATCAGTGAGGAGGGGGCCGACTATGGCTACACCTTC
TRBV5-6	NA	TRBJ1-2	TRBD1	CASSRYRGGYTF	TGTGCCAGCAGCCGTTACAGGGGCGGCTACACCTTC
TRBV9	NA	TRBJ2-5	NA	CASSVEAGSETQYF	TGTGCCAGCAGCGTAGAGGCCGGGAGCGAGACCCAGTACTTC
TRBV7-2	NA	TRBJ1-3	NA	CASSLNQGINTIYF	TGTGCCAGCAGCTTAAATCAGGGTATAAACACCATATATTTT
TRBV6-5	once	TRBJ2-7	TRBD1	CASSYGDSLEQYF	TGTGCCAGCAGTTACGGGGACAGCCTAGAGCAGTACTTC
TRBV28	NA	TRBJ1-2	TRBD1	CASQDRGPIRNYGYTF	TGTGCCAGCCAAGACAGGGGGCCTATACGCAACTATGGCTACACCTTC
TRBV28	NA	TRBJ1-2	TRBD1	CASSHRDREGYTF	TGTGCCAGCAGTCACCGGGACAGGGAGGGCTACACCTTC
TRBV9	NA	TRBJ1-1	NA	CASSVNRGALDTEAFF	TGTGCCAGCAGCGTAAACCGGGGGGCGCTGGATACTGAAGCTTTCTTT
TRBV4-3	NA	TRBJ2-7	TRBD2	CASSLLWMASGTYEQYF	TGCGCCAGCAGCCTTTTATGGATGGCTAGCGGCACCTACGAGCAGTACTTC
TRBV6-6	once	TRBJ2-7	NA	CASSYSSSSYEQYF	TGTGCCAGCAGTTACTCATCTAGCTCCTACGAGCAGTACTTC
TRBV7-3	NA	TRBJ2-7	TRBD2	CASSLNAGGPFVSYEQYF	TGTGCCAGCAGCTTAAACGCGGGAGGGCCCTTCGTATCCTACGAGCAGTACTTC
TRBV7-2	NA	TRBJ2-5	TRBD1	CASSRQGETQYF	TGTGCCAGCAGTCGACAGGGAGAGACCCAGTACTTC
TRBV4-1	once	TRBJ2-7	NA	CASSQVTAYEQYF	TGCGCCAGCAGCCAAGTGACAGCCTACGAGCAGTACTTC
TRBV5-5	NA	TRBJ1-1	NA	CASSGDGGDQTEAFF	TGTGCCAGCAGCGGGGACGGAGGGGATCAAACTGAAGCTTTCTTT
TRBV12-5	NA	TRBJ2-3	TRBD2	CASARPYSGGDTQYF	TGTGCTAGTGCCCGGCCCTATAGCGGGGGGGATACGCAGTATTTT
TRBV6-5	NA	TRBJ1-4	NA	CASSYFLATNEKLFF	TGTGCCAGCAGTTATTTTCTAGCAACTAATGAAAAACTGTTTTTT
TRBV11-3	NA	TRBJ2-7	NA	CASSLDLEGFGEQYF	TGTGCCAGCAGCTTAGATTTGGAGGGATTTGGCGAGCAGTACTTC
TRBV6-5	NA	TRBJ2-5	NA	CASSQTSEQTQYF	TGTGCCAGCAGTCAGACCAGCGAACAGACCCAGTACTTC
TRBV9	NA	TRBJ1-2	NA	CASSVGGGRVDYGYTF	TGTGCCAGCAGCGTAGGAGGTGGCAGGGTCGACTATGGCTACACCTTC
TRBV4-1	once	TRBJ1-2	NA	CASSQFFAVPNYGYTF	TGCGCCAGCAGCCAGTTTTTTGCGGTCCCTAACTATGGCTACACCTTC
TRBV18	few	TRBJ2-2	TRBD1	CASSPRGTGPGTGELFF	TGTGCCAGCTCACCACGAGGGACAGGGCCGGGCACCGGGGAGCTGTTTTTT
TRBV10-3	NA	TRBJ1-1	NA	CAISGQALLNTEAFF	TGTGCCATCAGTGGCCAGGCCTTACTGAACACTGAAGCTTTCTTT